The sequence of this T cell receptor beta chain was determined in a study of CD8+ T cells in alopecia areata. The study, taken as a whole, reports: Both scalp clonality and the expanded CD8+ clones among the top 100 showed a significant decrease with tofacitinib.

Germline CDR1 is MNHEY and CDR2 is SVGAGI. V lost 0 bases to trimming and J lost 3 bases; unmatched junction nucleotides: 4. CDR3 length equals 16 residues. This sample's treatment: oral pan-JAK inhibitor, 5-10 mg twice daily. With regard to this clone: Its antigen is undetermined.

Extraction of RNA preceded its reverse transcription into cDNA, which served as the sequencing template. This table comes from immunoSEQ multiplex PCR, and its TCRdb copy is limited to in-frame clones, with some not included. The sample yields nearly 110,000 clones, about four fifths seen once. This TCR derives from a human donor with alopecia areata. V and J are TRBV6-5 and TRBJ2-1; 8 bases map to TRBD2. Sequencing used CD8+ T cells sorted from blood, obtained at week 24, from a patient treated with tofacitinib. CDR3 residues: CASSYSNRGGYNEQFF. CDR3 in DNA: TGTGCCAGCAGTTACTCGAACCGGGGGGGCTACAATGAGCAGTTCTTC.